The 5 T cell receptor beta chains given below trace back to one sample, sequenced in a study of monozygotic twins with inflammatory bowel disease. TCRdb reprocessed the 5' RACE reads and stores each CDR3 protein as one record, lacking DNA. The data show approximately 160,000 distinct CDR3 sequences, and the top ten clones hold approximately 2.8%. The sequenced sample was blood. Receptors originate from a human donor with ulcerative colitis or Crohn's disease, or a healthy co-twin of an affected twin (not recorded which).

This chain uses TRBV27 with TRBJ2-7; lacking DNA, the TRBD2 call made by TCRdb goes unchecked. This CDR3 contains 16 residues. Germline V gene data show CDR1 as MNHEY and CDR2 as SMNVEV (reference sequence). The CDR3 loop reads CASSPRTRGDSYEQYF.

The chain is built from TRBV27 and TRBJ2-6; TCRdb reports TRBD2, a call that lacks DNA to check it against. Looked up from germline, CDR1 is MNHEY and CDR2 is SMNVEV (reference sequence). The CDR3 covers 16 residues. CDR3 sequence reads: CASSARAFWGANVLTF.

The V call is TRBV7-5, the J call TRBJ2-7; without DNA, the TCRdb call of TRBD1 cannot be checked. TRBV7-5 is labeled a pseudogene. The CDR3 loop spans 18 amino acids. Here the CDR3 reads CISVPEAYVPGGLYEQYF.

This sequence joins TRBV29-1 and TRBJ2-3; TCRdb's assignment of TRBD1 cannot be checked, as there is no DNA. The CDR3 is 15 amino acids. CDR1 is SQVTM and CDR2 is ANQGSEA in the germline V gene. CDR3 in amino acids: CSVEDTGPFSDTQYF.

The chain is built from TRBV7-8 and TRBJ2-7; the TRBD2 assignment by TCRdb is unverifiable without DNA. Germline values: CDR1 SGHVS, CDR2 FQNEAQ. The length of the CDR3 is 14 residues. The CDR3 is CASSSLAGGDEQYF. Full variable domain (remainder filled in from reference TRBV7-8 and TRBJ2-7): GAGVSQSPRYKVAKRGQDVALRCDPISGHVSLFWYQQALGQGPEFLTYFQNEAQLDKSGLPSDRFFAERPEGSVSTLKIQRTQQEDSAVYLCASSSLAGGDEQYFGPGTRLTVT.